The 28 T cell receptor beta chains in this list originate from one sample, sequenced in a study of CXCR3-negative and CXCR3-positive naive CD8 T cells (dated by TCRdb to the late 2010s). The sequencer listed for this sample is NextSeq 550. The Human TCR Profiling Kit (MiLaboratory) was used to prepare UMI-labeled 5' RACE TRB cDNA libraries. After reprocessing by TCRdb, each CDR3 protein sequence is one entry, and no DNA is given. The sample table holds about 23,000 distinct CDR3 sequences. Of the sample, 3.5% to 5% falls within the top ten clones. The sample taken for sequencing was naive CXCR3- CD8+ T cells from blood. The cell subset or site label, read with the paper, signifies: CD45RO-CCR7+CD27+CD95- naive CD8+ T cells lacking CXCR3 (TNR3-). These receptors originate from a human donor in good health. Some clones in this sample may be carry-over from other donors' samples.

The rearrangement joins TRBV6-6 to TRBJ1-5. Germline CDR1 and CDR2: MNHNY and SVGAGI (reference sequence). The CDR3 totals 14 residues. CDR3 amino acids: CASREMDSNQPQHF.

The chain has TRBV6-2 or TRBV6-3 and TRBJ2-3. This CDR3 has 12 residues. Looked up from germline, CDR1 is MNHEY and CDR2 is SVGEGT. CDR3 in amino acids: CASSSLTDTQYF.

This chain uses TRBV2 with TRBJ2-4; the TRBD2 assignment by TCRdb is unverifiable without DNA. The CDR3 runs to 14 residues. Germline loops: CDR1 SNHLY, CDR2 FYNNEI. This CDR3 is CASADSGLQNIQYF.

The rearrangement uses TRBV7-9 and TRBJ2-3; no DNA is available, so the TRBD1 call from TCRdb remains unchecked. The germline V gene encodes CDR1 SEHNR and CDR2 FQNEAQ (reference sequence). This CDR3 is 12 amino acids long. The CDR3 loop is CASGGLPDTQYF.

The chain links TRBV4-3 to TRBJ2-3; TCRdb returns TRBD2, unconfirmable since there is no DNA. The CDR3 extends over 19 amino acids. Per the germline V gene, CDR1 is LGHNA and CDR2 is YSLEER. The chain's CDR3 is CASSQVQASGVLNTDTQYF.

The chain carries TRBV9 and TRBJ2-1; TCRdb picks TRBD1, but there is no DNA to check that call. The CDR3 has 13 residues. CDR1 and CDR2 (germline): SGDLS, YYNGEE. This CDR3 reads CASSVGGGTEQFF.

The rearrangement uses TRBV29-1 and TRBJ2-2. Germline V gives CDR1 SQVTM, CDR2 ANQGSEA. The CDR3 extends over 15 amino acids. The CDR3 region is CSVEDTEVGTGELFF.

The chain uses TRBV10-2 and TRBJ2-1. CDR1 is WSHSY and CDR2 is SAAADI in the germline V gene. The CDR3 contains 13 residues. This chain's CDR3 is CASSESGVSEQFF.

The genes are TRBV29-1 and TRBJ2-7; without DNA, the TCRdb call of TRBD2 cannot be checked. The germline V gene encodes CDR1 SQVTM and CDR2 ANQGSEA. This CDR3 comprises 15 residues. CDR3 loop: CSVEVGGGGRDEQYF.

This chain links TRBV20-1 with TRBJ2-5; the D call of TRBD1 rests on TCRdb alone, since no DNA is present to check it. The CDR3 runs to 17 residues. Germline V lookup: CDR1 DFQATT, CDR2 SNEGSKA (reference sequence). This CDR3 is CSARRVFLGGDKETQYF.

CDR3 amino acids: CASTAGGTYEQYF. This sequence joins TRBV27 and TRBJ2-7; the TRBD2 assignment by TCRdb is unverifiable without DNA. This CDR3 has 13 amino acids. The V gene's germline CDR1 is MNHEY and CDR2 SMNVEV (reference sequence).

This chain uses TRBV3-1 with TRBJ2-5; TCRdb proposes TRBD1, but this gene call is untestable without DNA. The V gene's germline CDR1 is LGHDT and CDR2 YNNKEL (reference sequence). This CDR3 spans 15 amino acids. The CDR3 here is CASSQGGGGQETQYF.

V is TRBV29-1 and J is TRBJ1-1. CDR3 length: 12 amino acids. Germline loops: CDR1 SQVTM, CDR2 ANQGSEA. CDR3 protein: CSGEHSNTEAFF.

Here the CDR3 reads CASSDSGLLAKNIQYF. This chain joins TRBV7-9 and TRBJ2-4; as DNA is missing, the TRBD2 call by TCRdb cannot be tested. There are 16 residues in the CDR3. Germline V gives CDR1 SEHNR, CDR2 FQNEAQ (reference sequence).

The chain couples TRBV2 to TRBJ2-7; TCRdb lists TRBD1, though no DNA is available to test this call. The germline V gene encodes CDR1 SNHLY and CDR2 FYNNEI. CDR3 length: 17 residues. The CDR3 protein is CASSETPSDTGWYEQYF.

The chain is built from TRBV6-5 and TRBJ2-7. Germline CDR1 is MNHEY and CDR2 is SVGAGI. The length of the CDR3 is 14 residues. The CDR3 spells CASSARAVTYEQYF.

V usage is TRBV28 and J usage is TRBJ2-7; lacking DNA, the TRBD1 call made by TCRdb goes unchecked. Germline V gene data show CDR1 as MDHEN and CDR2 as SYDVKM. CDR3 length equals 17 residues. The CDR3 loop is CASSGRDRQRLSYEQYF.

This chain joins TRBV29-1 and TRBJ2-7; the TCRdb D gene call, TRBD1, has no DNA to confirm it. Germline V gene sequence: CDR1 SQVTM, CDR2 ANQGSEA. The CDR3 extends over 13 amino acids. This CDR3 is CSVEGTVSYEQYF.

J is TRBJ2-7 and V is TRBV6-2 or TRBV6-3; TCRdb returns TRBD1, unconfirmable since there is no DNA. Per the germline V gene, CDR1 is MNHEY and CDR2 is SVGEGT. This CDR3 is built from 15 residues. The CDR3 here is CASSHGDRGYYEQYF.

The chain carries TRBV7-6 and TRBJ2-5; TCRdb names TRBD2, which stays unverified in the absence of DNA. This CDR3 comprises 14 residues. Germline-derived CDR1 and CDR2 are SGHVS and FNYEAQ. The CDR3 loop is CASSLRGPPETQYF.

The chain joins TRBV6-2 or TRBV6-3 to TRBJ2-7; TCRdb calls TRBD2, which cannot be checked without DNA. Looked up from germline, CDR1 is MNHEY and CDR2 is SVGEGT. The CDR3 length is 14 residues. The CDR3 loop reads CASSSAGLSYEQYF.

The chain carries TRBV3-1 and TRBJ2-7; with no DNA, the TCRdb D assignment of TRBD1 cannot be verified. Germline-derived CDR1 and CDR2 are LGHDT and YNNKEL (reference sequence). CDR3 length equals 14 residues. The CDR3 protein is CASSGTGIPYEQYF.

This chain links TRBV6-6 with TRBJ2-1; TCRdb names TRBD2, which stays unverified in the absence of DNA. The CDR3 totals 16 residues. The germline gives CDR1 MNHNY, CDR2 SVGAGI (reference sequence). This chain's CDR3 is CASSYSLAGVLNEQFF.

The rearrangement links TRBV4-1 to TRBJ2-1. The germline V gene encodes CDR1 MGHRA and CDR2 YSYEKL. The CDR3 length is 13 residues. CDR3 in amino acids: CASSLVGFDEQFF.

The chain employs TRBV6-6 and TRBJ2-7. From germline, CDR1 is MNHNY and CDR2 SVGAGI (reference sequence). The CDR3 covers 12 residues. CDR3: CASSQDHFEQYF.

This clonotype is deemed medium-sized by its frequency. This sequence joins TRBV28 and TRBJ2-1; TCRdb names TRBD2, which stays unverified in the absence of DNA. The CDR3 spans 15 residues. Germline CDR1 and CDR2: MDHEN and SYDVKM. The CDR3 spells CASSPPFGGGDEQFF.

The chain couples TRBV5-1 to TRBJ2-7; TCRdb lists TRBD1, though no DNA is available to test this call. Per germline, CDR1 SGHRS and CDR2 YFSETQ. The CDR3 contains 12 residues. The chain's CDR3 is CARGQGAYEQYF.

The genes are TRBV4-1 and TRBJ2-5; the TCRdb call, TRBD2, lacks DNA for checking. The CDR3 sequence is 15 residues long. CDR1 and CDR2 from the germline V gene are MGHRA and YSYEKL. CDR3 sequence reads: CASSHRGGSEETQYF.